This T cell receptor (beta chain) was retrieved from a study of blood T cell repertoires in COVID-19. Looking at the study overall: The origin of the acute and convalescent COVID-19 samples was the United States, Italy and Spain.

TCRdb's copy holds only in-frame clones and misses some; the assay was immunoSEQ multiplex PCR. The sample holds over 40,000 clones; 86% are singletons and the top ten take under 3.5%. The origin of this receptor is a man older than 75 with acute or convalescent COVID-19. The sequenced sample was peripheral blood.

The CDR3 bases are TGTGCCAGCAGCGTAGTGGGCAGCCAAAACACTGAAGCTTTCTTT. This codes for CASSVVGSQNTEAFF. This chain connects TRBV9 to TRBJ1-1, with D hard to call. CDR3 length: 15 residues. The V gene lost 0 bases and the J gene lost 2 bases, with 11 bases spanning the gap. Germline CDR1 reads SGDLS; CDR2 reads YYNGEE.